The 22 T cell receptor beta chains in this list originate from one sample, sequenced in a study of T cell responses to AZD1222 COVID-19 vaccine. Clones were read by immunoSEQ multiplex PCR, and TCRdb kept only the in-frame ones, dropping some. The sample lists over 150,000 clones, 86% seen once, with 5% to 6% in the top ten. The source material was peripheral blood, sampled on day 0 of MenACWY control vaccination. The receptors were sampled from an adult in good health.

This clone was counted a few times. This chain uses TRBV9 with TRBJ1-1; a possible D gene is TRBD1 (5 bases). V shed 0 bases and J shed 5 bases, with 20 bases lying between them. Per the germline V gene, CDR1 is SGDLS and CDR2 is YYNGEE. The CDR3 has 17 amino acids. Here the CDR3 reads CASSVGGPQGEGTEAFF. CDR3 nucleotide sequence: TGTGCCAGCAGCGTAGGCGGCCCGCAGGGCGAGGGTACTGAAGCTTTCTTT.

The chain is built from TRBV5-8 and TRBJ2-3; a possible D gene is TRBD2 (6 bases). The CDR3 loop spans 15 amino acids. Germline V gene sequence: CDR1 SGHTS, CDR2 YDEGEE. V dropped 6 bases and J dropped 0 bases, with 14 bases sitting between them. CDR3 in DNA: TGTGCCAGCACCCCCGGGACTTCAAGCACAGATACGCAGTATTTT. Translation: CASTPGTSSTDTQYF.

The chain carries TRBV7-6 and TRBJ1-1; weak D call: TRBD1 (5 bases). Germline-derived CDR1 and CDR2 are SGHVS and FNYEAQ. V was clipped by 1 base and J by 2 bases, with 11 bases between them. The CDR3 extends over 15 amino acids. Here the CDR3 DNA reads TGTGCCAGCAGCTTAGAGTGGCAGGGTAACACTGAAGCTTTCTTT. The encoded protein is CASSLEWQGNTEAFF.

This clone came up once. The V gene is TRBV11-3, the J gene TRBJ1-2; 12 bases line up with TRBD1. The CDR3 runs to 13 residues. V dropped 4 bases and J dropped 8; count of bases not matched to a gene: 2. CDR1 is SGHNT and CDR2 is YENEEA in the germline V gene. The CDR3 nucleotides are TGTGCCAGCAGCTACGGGACAGGGGGCGGCTACACCTTC. This encodes CASSYGTGGGYTF. The full variable domain, its missing parts supplied by reference TRBV11-3 and TRBJ1-2, is EAGVVQSPRYKIIEKKQPVAFWCNPISGHNTLYWYLQNLGQGPELLIRYENEEAVDDSQLPKDRFSAERLKGVDSTLKIQPAELGDSAVYLCASSYGTGGGYTFGSGTRLTVV.

CDR3 sequence (DNA): TGTGCCAGCAGCTTAGAGGTTAACTCCTACGAGCAGTACTTC. Encoded protein: CASSLEVNSYEQYF. The gene calls are TRBV7-9 and TRBJ2-7, with D hard to call. The CDR3 loop spans 14 amino acids. Trimming left V 1 base short and J 0 bases short, with 7 bases between. Looked up from germline, CDR1 is SEHNR and CDR2 is FQNEAQ (reference sequence).

The chain has TRBV28 and TRBJ1-3; D is uncertain. Trimming cost V 7 bases and J 0 bases, with 19 bases left between them. Germline V gives CDR1 MDHEN, CDR2 SYDVKM. The CDR3 extends over 17 amino acids. This chain's CDR3 is CASTQPRRLSSGNTIYF. The CDR3 coding sequence is TGTGCCAGCACCCAACCCAGGAGGCTGAGCTCTGGAAACACCATATATTTT. Looking up the rest from reference TRBV28 and TRBJ1-3 gives the full variable domain: DVKVTQSSRYLVKRTGEKVFLECVQDMDHENMFWYRQDPGLGLRLIYFSYDVKMKEKGDIPEGYSVSREKKERFSLILESASTNQTSMYLCASTQPRRLSSGNTIYFGEGSWLTVV.

The CDR3 protein is CASSFTGGSPQHF. Written as DNA, the CDR3 is TGTGCCAGCAGCTTCACGGGAGGGTCGCCCCAGCATTTT. The chain carries TRBV7-2 and TRBJ1-5; no clear D. The length of the CDR3 is 13 residues. Germline assignment: CDR1 SGHTA and CDR2 FQGNSA. The germline V and J ends were trimmed by 3 bases and 9 bases, with 12 bases remaining between them.

The chain combines TRBV27 with TRBJ1-2; tentative D call: TRBD1 (6 bases). The V gene's germline CDR1 is MNHEY and CDR2 SMNVEV (reference sequence). Deletions cut 4 bases from V and 8 bases from J, with 17 bases between. The CDR3 length is 14 residues. The CDR3 coding sequence is TGTGCCAGCAGTTGGGGGGGGCGCTTGGAAGGCTACACCTTC. Its translation is CASSWGGRLEGYTF.

The chain uses TRBV6-5 and TRBJ1-1; possible D gene TRBD1, 5 bases. This CDR3 has 14 amino acids. Per the germline V gene, CDR1 is MNHEY and CDR2 is SVGAGI. Trimming took off 6 bases at V and 2 bases at J, with 13 bases between the two ends. This CDR3 reads CASSRPGGNTEAFF. CDR3 in DNA: TGTGCCAGCAGCCGACCGGGGGGAAACACTGAAGCTTTCTTT.

The V gene is TRBV28, the J gene TRBJ1-2, with D hard to call. Germline CDR1 MDHEN, CDR2 SYDVKM. This CDR3 is 15 amino acids long. Trimming removed 3 bases from V and 4 bases from J, with 15 bases in between. This CDR3 reads CASSFDQRAIYGYTF. CDR3 in DNA: TGTGCCAGCAGTTTTGATCAGCGGGCTATCTATGGCTACACCTTC.

The chain uses TRBV24-1 and TRBJ2-7; maybe TRBD2 (6 bases). The CDR3 loop spans 12 amino acids. V was shortened by 8 bases and J by 6 bases, with 13 bases between the two germline ends. The germline gives CDR1 KGHDR, CDR2 SFDVKD. The CDR3 DNA follows: TGTGCCACCATGGGGGAGGCTAGCGAGCAGTACTTC. Translation: CATMGEASEQYF.

V gene TRBV7-2 combines with J gene TRBJ1-6; D is uncertain. The CDR3 is 14 residues long. Trimming took 10 bases from V and 6 from J, leaving 16 bases between them. CDR1 is SGHTA and CDR2 is FQGNSA in the germline V gene. The DNA of the CDR3 is TGTGCCATCCAGGAGGCCCTTCTTAATTCACCCCTCCACTTT. It yields the protein CAIQEALLNSPLHF.

The rearrangement links TRBV7-6 to TRBJ1-4, with no clear D. Germline V lookup: CDR1 SGHVS, CDR2 FNYEAQ. This CDR3 is built from 13 residues. Trimming stripped 4 bases from V and 13 bases from J, with 16 bases between. CDR3 in amino acids: CASSSYKETILFF. The CDR3 DNA is TGTGCCAGCAGCTCATACAAGGAAACTATACTGTTTTTT. The full variable domain, its missing parts supplied by reference TRBV7-6 and TRBJ1-4, is GAGVSQSPRYKVTKRGQDVALRCDPISGHVSLYWYRQALGQGPEFLTYFNYEAQQDKSGLPNDRFSAERPEGSISTLTIQRTEQRDSAMYRCASSSYKETILFFGSGTQLSVL.

CDR3 amino acids: CASSVHNDSPLHF. The CDR3 nucleotides read TGTGCCAGCAGCGTCCACAATGATTCACCCCTCCACTTT. The rearrangement uses TRBV9 and TRBJ1-6; D gene unclear. The germline gives CDR1 SGDLS, CDR2 YYNGEE. V lost 2 bases to trimming and J lost 8 bases, with 8 bases between them. The CDR3 extends over 13 amino acids.

This clone was counted a single time. The J gene is TRBJ2-1, the V gene TRBV12-2; TRBD2 is taken as the D call from the table, unchecked against the DNA. TRBV12-2 is shown as a pseudogene. The CDR3 consists of 15 residues. CDR3 DNA: TGTGCAAGTCGCTTAGTCGGGGGTAAGGGCAATGAGCAGTTCTTC. It codes for CASRLVGGKGNEQFF.

J is TRBJ1-2 and V is TRBV6-1; TRBD1 aligns across 7 bases. Trimming removed 2 bases from V and 6 bases from J; junction bases left unmatched: 9. CDR1 is MNHNS, CDR2 SASEGT, per germline. This CDR3 contains 15 residues. For the CDR3, the DNA is TGTGCCAGCAGTGAACCCAGGGGGATTACAAATGGCTACACCTTC. Its protein is CASSEPRGITNGYTF.

This sequence joins TRBV21-1 and TRBJ1-1. TRBV21-1 is a recognized pseudogene. The CDR3 spans 20 residues. The CDR3 spells CASTLTLRGRFIAGDTEAFF. In DNA form, the CDR3 reads TGTGCCAGCACCCTTACCCTCCGGGGCAGGTTCATTGCGGGGGACACTGAAGCTTTCTTT.

This clone was observed a single time. CDR3 DNA sequence: TGTGCCAGCAGCTTATGGACAGGGGGGCTGAACACTGAAGCTTTCTTT. Its protein product is CASSLWTGGLNTEAFF. The chain couples TRBV7-9 to TRBJ1-1; 10 bases map to TRBD1. This CDR3 has 16 residues. Germline lookup yields CDR1 SEHNR and CDR2 FQNEAQ (reference sequence). With V trimmed by 2 bases and J by 0 bases, 3 bases remained unmatched.

CDR3 sequence (DNA): TGCGCCAGCGACCGCTTCAGGGGCTTGCTCTATGGCTACACCTTC. Translating gives CASDRFRGLLYGYTF. The chain has TRBV5-1 and TRBJ1-2; D perhaps matches TRBD1 (6 bases). V was trimmed by 7 bases and J by 4 bases, leaving 20 bases between them. The CDR3 has 15 amino acids. CDR1 SGHRS and CDR2 YFSETQ come from the germline V gene. The full variable domain, its missing parts supplied by reference TRBV5-1 and TRBJ1-2, is KAGVTQTPRYLIKTRGQQVTLSCSPISGHRSVSWYQQTPGQGLQFLFEYFSETQRNKGNFPGRFSGRQFSNSRSEMNVSTLELGDSALYLCASDRFRGLLYGYTFGSGTRLTVV.

The chain links TRBV11-2 to TRBJ2-1, with D possibly matching TRBD1 (6 bases). The CDR3 has 11 residues. Trimming left V 10 bases short and J 13 bases short, with 17 bases between. Germline loops: CDR1 SGHAT, CDR2 FQNNGV. CDR3 loop: CATREQGLQFF. As DNA, the CDR3 is TGTGCCACTAGAGAACAGGGCCTTCAGTTCTTC.

J is TRBJ2-7 and V is TRBV7-2; D is perhaps TRBD1 or TRBD2 (6 bases each). V gave up 1 base and J gave up 0 bases, with 10 bases separating them. Germline V gives CDR1 SGHTA, CDR2 FQGNSA. The CDR3 consists of 15 residues. CDR3 in DNA: TGTGCCAGCAGCTTAGGCGGGACACCCTCCTACGAGCAGTACTTC. Translated, it gives CASSLGGTPSYEQYF.

The chain carries TRBV11-3 and TRBJ2-1, with 10 nucleotides matching TRBD1. This CDR3 is 19 amino acids long. CDR1 SGHNT and CDR2 YENEEA come from the germline V gene. With 5 bases clipped from V and 1 base from J, the junction kept 14 bases outside the gene matches. CDR3 amino acids: CASSTKGGQGRLSYNEQFF. The CDR3 nucleotides read TGTGCCAGCAGCACCAAGGGGGGACAGGGGCGCTTGTCCTACAATGAGCAGTTCTTC.